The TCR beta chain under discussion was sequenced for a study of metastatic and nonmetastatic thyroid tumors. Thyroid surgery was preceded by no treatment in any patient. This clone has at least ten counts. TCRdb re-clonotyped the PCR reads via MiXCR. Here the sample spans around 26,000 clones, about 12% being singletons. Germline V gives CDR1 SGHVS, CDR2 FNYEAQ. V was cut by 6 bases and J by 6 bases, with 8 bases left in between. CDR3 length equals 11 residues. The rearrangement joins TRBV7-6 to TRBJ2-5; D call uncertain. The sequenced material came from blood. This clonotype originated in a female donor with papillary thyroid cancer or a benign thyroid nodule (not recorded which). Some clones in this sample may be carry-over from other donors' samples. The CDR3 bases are TGTGCCAGCAGTCTCACGCAGACCCAGTACTTC. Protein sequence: CASSLTQTQYF.